The 22 T cell receptor beta chains in this list originate from one sample, sequenced in a study of CD8+CD57+ T cells in acquired aplastic anemia. Profiling that covered TCR beta VDJ and CDR3 relied on genomic DNA as its template. TCRdb passed the reads through MiXCR, listing each CDR3 protein once. The table shows fewer than 300,000 distinct CDR3 sequences, with approximately 82% occurring only once. Sequencing involved patients with CD8+CD57+ cell expansion previously shown by flow cytometry. Sequencing input: sorted CD4+, CD8+, or CD8+CD57+ T cells (not recorded which) from PBMCs. Receptors were obtained from a human donor with aplastic anemia.

Concerning this clonotype itself: A junction boundary mismatches the germline segment, possibly from a read error. This chain connects TRBV7-6 to TRBJ2-3; D tentatively reads TRBD1 or TRBD2 (6 bases each). Germline lookup yields CDR1 SGHVS and CDR2 FNYEAQ. The CDR3 runs 14 residues. CDR3 nucleotide sequence: TGTGCCAGCACCCTAGGGGGAGGTCCCGATACGCAGAACTTT. Translating gives CASTLGGGPDTQNF. Based on the CDR3 plus reference TRBV7-6 and TRBJ2-3, the full variable domain is GAGVSQSPRYKVTKRGQDVALRCDPISGHVSLYWYRQALGQGPEFLTYFNYEAQQDKSGLPNDRFSAERPEGSISTLTIQRTEQRDSAMYRCASTLGGGPDTQNFGPGTRLTVL.

V and J are TRBV6-1 and TRBJ2-7; D remains unclear. The CDR3 extends over 14 amino acids. In germline, CDR1 is MNHNS, CDR2 SASEGT. V lost 4 bases and J 0 bases, leaving 10 bases between the germline ends. CDR3 nucleotide sequence: TGTGCCAGCAGTGGCCGCGGAAGCTCCTACGAGCAGTACTTC. Protein product: CASSGRGSSYEQYF.

CDR3 sequence: CASSFHPGEPALSYEQYV. In DNA, the CDR3 is TGTGCCAGCAGCTTTCATCCCGGCGAGCCAGCCCTTTCCTACGAGCAGTACGTC. The chain uses TRBV7-9 and TRBJ2-7; no clear D. The germline CDR1 and CDR2 sequences are SEHNR and FQNEAQ (reference sequence). The ends were cut back, 3 bases at V and 1 base at J, with 22 bases in the middle. The CDR3 is 18 amino acids.

The CDR3 DNA sequence: TGTGCCACCAGTACAGCTGGCGCGACGACCTACGAGCAGTACTTC. It translates to CATSTAGATTYEQYF. The V gene is TRBV15, the J gene TRBJ2-7; D gene uncertain. Looked up from germline, CDR1 is LNHNV and CDR2 is YYDKDF (reference sequence). This CDR3 comprises 15 residues. Trimming took off 6 bases at V and 2 bases at J, with 17 bases between the two ends.

This clonotype appeared a few times. This chain joins TRBV20-1 and TRBJ2-7; the D gene is possibly TRBD1 (5 bases). Germline lookup yields CDR1 DFQATT and CDR2 SNEGSKA (reference sequence). The CDR3 is 13 residues long. V gave up 7 bases and J gave up 3 bases, with 16 bases separating them. As DNA, the CDR3 is TGCAGTGGGGAAGGCAGGGATAACTACGAGCAGTACTTC. Translation: CSGEGRDNYEQYF.

With regard to this clonotype: It is likely a read error, because the conserved phenylalanine at the end of the CDR3 is missing. No DNA is shown, since the ends of the CDR3 on it are uncertain; the CDR3 is the one TCRdb lists. CDR3 region: CASSHPMTSGRDE. V is TRBV7-9 and J is TRBJ2-3; whether TRBD2, the table's D call, matches the DNA was not checked. The CDR3 is 13 residues long, ends included. Per germline, CDR1 SEHNR and CDR2 FQNEAQ (reference sequence).

The chain combines TRBV5-6 with TRBJ2-5, with 7 bases that match TRBD2. The CDR3 length is 12 residues. Germline assignment: CDR1 SGHDT and CDR2 YYEEEE. The V gene end was trimmed by 7 bases and the J gene end by 7 bases; junction bases not matched to a gene: 7. CDR3 residues: CASRVGEGTQYF. CDR3 nucleotide sequence: TGTGCCAGCCGCGTGGGGGAGGGGACCCAGTACTTC.

Remarks on this clonotype: The CDR3 end shows no conserved phenylalanine or tryptophan, and so a read error is likely. The DNA is omitted, as the CDR3 cannot be located on it reliably, and the CDR3 follows TCRdb's listing. The V gene is TRBV7-9, the J gene TRBJ2-3; the table's TRBD2 call for D was not verified on the DNA. Germline V gives CDR1 SEHNR, CDR2 FQNEAQ (reference sequence). The CDR3 length equals 12 residues, ends included. The CDR3: CASTIGGGNTEA.

This sequence joins TRBV20-1 and TRBJ2-4; 14 nucleotides agree with TRBD2. Germline V gene sequence: CDR1 DFQATT, CDR2 SNEGSKA (reference sequence). After removal of 5 bases from V and 9 bases from J, the junction contained 6 bases not matched to a gene. The length of the CDR3 is 14 residues. The CDR3 bases are TGCAGTGCTGGTAGGACTAGCGGGGGGCTCATTCAGTACTTC. Amino acids: CSAGRTSGGLIQYF.

The rearrangement uses TRBV19 and TRBJ1-5, with 8 positions matching TRBD1. Germline trimming cut 7 bases from V and 5 bases from J; bases unmatched to any gene: 13. The CDR3 consists of 16 residues. Germline CDR1 LNHDA, CDR2 SQIVND (reference sequence). The CDR3 DNA follows: TGTGCCAGTACAATTACCTGGACAGGGAATCATCAGCCCCAGCATTTT. Its translation: CASTITWTGNHQPQHF.

About this clonotype itself: One end of the junction does not line up with germline, which may come from a read error. The rearrangement links TRBV6-4 to TRBJ1-1; the D gene is possibly TRBD1 (6 bases). The CDR3 is 15 residues long. CDR1 is MRHNA and CDR2 is SNTAGT in the germline V gene. The CDR3 loop is CASSLQGRGTTEPFF. The CDR3 region has the DNA TGTGCCAGCAGCTTACAGGGAAGGGGCACCACTGAGCCTTTTTTT.

The chain carries TRBV19 and TRBJ2-5; TRBD1 agrees at 11 bases. The CDR3 is made up of 16 amino acids. V gave up 4 bases and J gave up 5 bases; unmatched junction bases: 9. The germline V gene has CDR1 LNHDA and CDR2 SQIVND (reference sequence). CDR3 DNA: TGTGCCAGTAGTAACGGACAGGGGGCGCGTCGGGAGACCCAGTACTTC. Residues: CASSNGQGARRETQYF.

About this clonotype: The junction differs from germline at one of its ends, possibly a read error. This rearrangement joins TRBV2 to TRBJ1-2, with TRBD1 as a possible D gene (6 bases). The CDR3 loop spans 13 amino acids. Per the germline V gene, CDR1 is SNHLY and CDR2 is FYNNEI. CDR3 bases: TGTGCCAGCATGGACGGGGGCTATCCTGGCCACACCTTT. As protein: CASMDGGYPGHTF. Full variable domain (rest looked up from reference TRBV2 and TRBJ1-2): EPEVTQTPSHQVTQMGQEVILRCVPISNHLYFYWYRQILGQKVEFLVSFYNNEISEKSEIFDDQFSVERPDGSNFTLKIRSTKLEDSAMYFCASMDGGYPGHTFGSGTRLTVV.

Concerning this clonotype: A read error may produce the germline difference seen at one junction end. This chain joins TRBV7-2 and TRBJ1-1; no definite D call. Germline V gene data show CDR1 as SGHTA and CDR2 as FQGNSA. This CDR3 contains 15 residues. This chain's CDR3 is CASSLEVTPNTESFF. The CDR3 DNA sequence: TGTGCCAGCAGCTTAGAGGTGACACCCAACACTGAATCTTTCTTT.

The chain employs TRBV7-2 and TRBJ1-2; D not certain. CDR1 and CDR2 from the germline V gene are SGHTA and FQGNSA. CDR3 length: 16 residues. Trimming cost V 8 bases and J 7 bases, with 26 bases left between them. Here the CDR3 reads CASGEIPARLGIGYTF. The CDR3 region has the DNA TGTGCCAGCGGCGAAATCCCCGCCAGACTGGGAATTGGCTACACCTTC.

This clonotype was seen once. Lacking the conserved final phenylalanine or tryptophan, this CDR3 likely reflects a read error. The limits of the CDR3 on the DNA are not certain, so only TCRdb's listed CDR3 is given. The V and J genes are TRBV9 and TRBJ1-2; the table names TRBD1, a call not compared with the DNA. Counting both end residues, the CDR3 totals 13 amino acids. The germline CDR1 and CDR2 sequences are SGDLS and YYNGEE. CDR3 residues: CASSVGGAGGPTI.

V usage is TRBV20-1 and J usage is TRBJ1-2; D not certain. V was cut by 0 bases and J by 8 bases, with 13 bases left in between. Looked up from germline, CDR1 is DFQATT and CDR2 is SNEGSKA (reference sequence). The CDR3 is made up of 13 amino acids. The DNA for the CDR3 is TGCAGTGCTAGAGATAGGCCCATTCCCGGCTACACCTTC. Translation gives CSARDRPIPGYTF.

The gene calls are TRBV7-8 and TRBJ1-6; D not certain. Germline assignment: CDR1 SGHVS and CDR2 FQNEAQ. V dropped 3 bases and J dropped 13 bases, with 10 bases sitting between them. The CDR3 is made up of 12 amino acids. CDR3 nucleotide sequence: TGTGCCAGCAGCTTGCTGGGATATCCCCTCCACTTT. Translated: CASSLLGYPLHF.

This chain links TRBV7-2 with TRBJ2-7; D remains ambiguous. V lost 3 bases, J lost 6 bases, and 12 bases lay in between. The CDR3 has 13 residues. Germline V gives CDR1 SGHTA, CDR2 FQGNSA. Here the CDR3 DNA reads TGTGCCAGCAGCTTGGGTCCCCTCCCCGAGCAGTACGTC. Translated, it gives CASSLGPLPEQYV.

The chain is built from TRBV20-1 and TRBJ2-1; 8 bases align to TRBD1. Germline V gene data show CDR1 as DFQATT and CDR2 as SNEGSKA (reference sequence). J lost 7 bases, V lost 3 bases, and 2 bases had no gene match. The CDR3 totals 12 residues. In nucleotides, the CDR3 is TGCAGTGCTAGGCAGGGGGCGAATGAGCAGTTCTTC. Its translation is CSARQGANEQFF.

This rearrangement joins TRBV7-9 to TRBJ1-2; possible D gene TRBD1, 5 bases. V was cut by 3 bases and J by 13 bases, with 27 bases left in between. The CDR3 sequence is 16 residues long. Germline CDR1 reads SEHNR; CDR2 reads FQNEAQ (reference sequence). CDR3 residues: CASSLERSGGSDECTF. The CDR3 DNA follows: TGTGCCAGCAGCTTGGAGAGAAGCGGGGGGAGCGATGAGTGCACCTTC.

The CDR3 nucleotides read TGCGCCAGCAGCCAAGAGGGACTAGCGTCCAATGAGCAGTTCTTC. Translating it yields CASSQEGLASNEQFF. This chain uses TRBV4-1 with TRBJ2-1, with 10 bases aligning to TRBD2. Germline assignment: CDR1 MGHRA and CDR2 YSYEKL. Trimming at V came to 0 bases and at J to 6 bases, leaving 2 bases not matched to a gene. This CDR3 contains 15 residues.